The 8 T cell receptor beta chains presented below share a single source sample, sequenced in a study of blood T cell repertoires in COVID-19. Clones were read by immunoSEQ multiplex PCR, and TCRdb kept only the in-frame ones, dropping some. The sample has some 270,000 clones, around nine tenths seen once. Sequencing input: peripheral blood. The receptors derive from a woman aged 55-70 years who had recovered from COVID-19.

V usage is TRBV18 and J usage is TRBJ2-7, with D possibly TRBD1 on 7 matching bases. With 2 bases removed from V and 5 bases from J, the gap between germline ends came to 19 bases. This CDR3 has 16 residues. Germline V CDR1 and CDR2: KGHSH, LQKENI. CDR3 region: CASSPSSLRGEDEQYF. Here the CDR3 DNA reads TGTGCCAGCTCACCATCGAGTCTCAGGGGGGAGGACGAGCAGTACTTC.

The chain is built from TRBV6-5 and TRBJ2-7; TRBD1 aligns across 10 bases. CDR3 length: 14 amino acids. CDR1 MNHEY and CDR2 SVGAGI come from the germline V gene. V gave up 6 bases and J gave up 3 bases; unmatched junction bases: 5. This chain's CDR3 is CASRRDRGIYEQYF. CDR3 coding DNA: TGTGCCAGCAGAAGGGACAGGGGTATCTACGAGCAGTACTTC.

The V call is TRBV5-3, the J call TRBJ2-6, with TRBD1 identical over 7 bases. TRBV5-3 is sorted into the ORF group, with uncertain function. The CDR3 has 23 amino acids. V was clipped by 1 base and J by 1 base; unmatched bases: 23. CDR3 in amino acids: CARSLSKGDRDRKTFSGANVLTF. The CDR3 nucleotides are TGTGCCAGAAGCTTGTCGAAGGGAGACAGGGATAGAAAGACATTTTCTGGGGCCAACGTCCTGACTTTC.

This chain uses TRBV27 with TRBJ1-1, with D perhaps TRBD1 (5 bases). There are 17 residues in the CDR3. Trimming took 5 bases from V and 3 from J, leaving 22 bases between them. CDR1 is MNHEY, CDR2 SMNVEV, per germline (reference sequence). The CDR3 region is CASSTQGLSWGDTEAFF. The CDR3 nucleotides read TGTGCCAGCAGTACCCAGGGACTCTCATGGGGGGACACTGAAGCTTTCTTT.

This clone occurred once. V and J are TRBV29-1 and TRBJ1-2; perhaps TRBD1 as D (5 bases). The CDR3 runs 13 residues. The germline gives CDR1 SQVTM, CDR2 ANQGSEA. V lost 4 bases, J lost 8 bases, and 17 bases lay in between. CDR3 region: CSVGDGAGAGYTF. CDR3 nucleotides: TGCAGCGTTGGGGATGGGGCAGGAGCGGGCTACACCTTC.

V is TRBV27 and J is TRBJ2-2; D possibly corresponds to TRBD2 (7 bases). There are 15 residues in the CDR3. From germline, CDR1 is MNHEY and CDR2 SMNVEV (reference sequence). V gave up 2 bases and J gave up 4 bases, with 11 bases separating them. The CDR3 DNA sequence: TGTGCCAGCAGTTTAATGGCGGGGGCCACCGGGGAGCTGTTTTTT. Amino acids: CASSLMAGATGELFF.

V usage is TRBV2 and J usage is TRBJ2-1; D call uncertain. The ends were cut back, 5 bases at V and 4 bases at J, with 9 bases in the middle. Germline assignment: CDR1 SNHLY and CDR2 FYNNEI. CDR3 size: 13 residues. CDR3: CASSLSPYNEQFF. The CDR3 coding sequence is TGTGCCAGCAGTCTAAGCCCTTACAATGAGCAGTTCTTC.

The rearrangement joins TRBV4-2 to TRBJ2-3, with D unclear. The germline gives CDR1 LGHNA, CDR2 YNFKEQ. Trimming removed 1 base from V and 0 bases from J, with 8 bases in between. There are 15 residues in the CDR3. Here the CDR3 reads CASSQASPSTDTQYF. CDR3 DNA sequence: TGTGCCAGCAGCCAAGCGTCCCCGAGCACAGATACGCAGTATTTT.